The T cell receptor (beta chain) under discussion was sequenced for a study of blood T cell repertoires in COVID-19. Authors' data handling: How many nucleated cells were present was estimated from reference gene primer amplification. Some clones are missing from TCRdb's copy, which holds only in-frame ones; the method was immunoSEQ multiplex PCR. That table furnishes V, J and clone size, whereas the DNA furnished D and trimming. The repertoire holds around 180,000 clones, with roughly 80% as singletons. The CDR3 runs 16 residues. V dropped 5 bases and J dropped 0 bases, with 10 bases sitting between them. Germline loops: CDR1 KGHDR, CDR2 SFDVKD. Seattle patients were enrolled during active infection and followed longitudinally.

The gene calls are TRBV24-1 and TRBJ2-6; no clear D. This receptor was obtained from a woman aged 80 or older with COVID-19, enrolled during active disease. The sample taken for sequencing was peripheral blood. The CDR3 spells CATSGTVSSGANVLTF. The CDR3 coding sequence is TGTGCCACCAGTGGTACAGTGAGCTCTGGGGCCAACGTCCTGACTTTC.